This note documents a single T cell receptor beta chain sequence. Antigen unknown. A much more abundant neighbour one base away suggests this may be a read error. The CDR3 spans 16 residues. J lost 5 bases, V lost 7 bases, and 16 bases had no gene match. The germline V gene encodes CDR1 SGHRS and CDR2 YFSETQ. The data were taken from a study of read filtering for tumor transcriptome and immune sequencing. The library was built from roughly 400 ng RNA with molecular barcoded adaptors for alpha/delta and beta/gamma chains. TCRdb reprocessed the reads with MiXCR, giving one entry per CDR3 protein. The repertoire has about 57,000 distinct CDR3 sequences, 20% of them found once; the top ten carry about 17%. Whole-study results and caveats: The CD138-negative fraction was mixed bone marrow immune cells, not pure T cells.

The chain couples TRBV5-1 to TRBJ2-5; 8 bases match TRBD1. The receptor was isolated from a donor over 35 with multiple myeloma. Sequencing was performed on a population of CD138-negative cells sorted from bone marrow. In DNA form, the CDR3 reads TGCGCCAGCTGCAAGATGAATGCAGGGGGCTTGGAGACCCAGTACTTC. Translated, it gives CASCKMNAGGLETQYF.